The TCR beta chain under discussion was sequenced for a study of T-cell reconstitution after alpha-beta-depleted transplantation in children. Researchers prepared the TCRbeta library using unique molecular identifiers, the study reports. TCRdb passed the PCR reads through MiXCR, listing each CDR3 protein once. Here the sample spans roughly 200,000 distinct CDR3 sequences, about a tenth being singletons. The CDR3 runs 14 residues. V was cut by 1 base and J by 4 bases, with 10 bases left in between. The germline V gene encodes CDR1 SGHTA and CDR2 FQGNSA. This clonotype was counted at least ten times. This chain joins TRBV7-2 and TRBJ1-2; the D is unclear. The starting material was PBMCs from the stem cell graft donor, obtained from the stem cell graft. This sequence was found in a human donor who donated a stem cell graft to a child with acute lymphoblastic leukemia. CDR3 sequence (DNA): TGTGCCAGCAGCTTAGGCCCCGTTGGCTATGGCTACACCTTC. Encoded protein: CASSLGPVGYGYTF.